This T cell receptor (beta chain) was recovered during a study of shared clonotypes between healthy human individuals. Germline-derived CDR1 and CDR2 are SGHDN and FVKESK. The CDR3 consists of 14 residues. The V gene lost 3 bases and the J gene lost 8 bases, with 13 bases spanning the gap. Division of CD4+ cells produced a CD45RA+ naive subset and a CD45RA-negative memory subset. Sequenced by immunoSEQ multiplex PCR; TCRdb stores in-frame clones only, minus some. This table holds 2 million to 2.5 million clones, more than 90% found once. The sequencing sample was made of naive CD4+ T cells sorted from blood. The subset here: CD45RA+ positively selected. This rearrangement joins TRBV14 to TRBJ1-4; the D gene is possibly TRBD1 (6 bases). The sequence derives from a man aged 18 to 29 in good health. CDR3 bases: TGTGCCAGCAGCCACAGGGGAATACGAGAAAAACTGTTTTTT. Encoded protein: CASSHRGIREKLFF.